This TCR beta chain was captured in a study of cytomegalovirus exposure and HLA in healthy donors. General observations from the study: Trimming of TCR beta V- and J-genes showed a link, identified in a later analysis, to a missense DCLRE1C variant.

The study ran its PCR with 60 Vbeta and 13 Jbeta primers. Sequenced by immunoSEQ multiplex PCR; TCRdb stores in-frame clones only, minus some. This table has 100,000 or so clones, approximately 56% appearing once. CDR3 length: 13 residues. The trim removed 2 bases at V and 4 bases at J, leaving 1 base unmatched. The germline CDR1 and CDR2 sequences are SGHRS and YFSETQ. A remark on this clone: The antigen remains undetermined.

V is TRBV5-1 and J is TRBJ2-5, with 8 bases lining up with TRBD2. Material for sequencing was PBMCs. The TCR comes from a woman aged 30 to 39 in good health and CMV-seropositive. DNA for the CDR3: TGCGCCAGCAGCTTCAGCGGGGGAGAGACCCAGTACTTC. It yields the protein CASSFSGGETQYF. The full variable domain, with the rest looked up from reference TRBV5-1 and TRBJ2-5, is KAGVTQTPRYLIKTRGQQVTLSCSPISGHRSVSWYQQTPGQGLQFLFEYFSETQRNKGNFPGRFSGRQFSNSRSEMNVSTLELGDSALYLCASSFSGGETQYFGPGTRLLVL.